Only a few counts were recorded for the clone carrying this T cell receptor beta chain. The target antigen is unknown. This entry belongs to a study of T cell repertoires in cytomegalovirus infection. Study in general: Recently identified HLA-C-restricted CMV epitopes were used, and well-studied HLA-B-restricted CMV epitopes were used as well.

Study outcomes and limitations: Totalled public TCR beta family frequency picked out people who carried CMV plus the relevant HLA. Ex vivo, HLA-C-restricted CMV-specific TCR beta clonotypes prevailed over the rest of the response.

This CDR3 region has 13 residues. CDR1 is SGHVS, CDR2 FQNEAQ, per germline. V was pared by 5 bases and J by 3 bases, with 11 bases between. Each CDR3 protein is one row after TCRdb ran MiXCR on the reads. In the table there are hundreds of thousands of distinct CDR3 sequences, 25% to 30% of which are singletons. Sequencing was performed on cultured PBMCs, taken from culture after CMV antigen stimulation. This receptor was taken from a human donor in good health (CMV status not recorded). Some clones in this sample may be carry-over from other donors' samples. The chain combines TRBV7-8 with TRBJ2-7; possibly TRBD1 or TRBD2 for D (5 bases each). CDR3 in amino acids: CASSPGALYEQYF. DNA for the CDR3: TGTGCCAGCAGCCCCGGGGCCCTCTACGAGCAGTACTTC.